The rows below give T cell receptor beta chains drawn from one sample of a study of OX40 agonist ivuxolimab in advanced cancers. The table came from immunoSEQ multiplex PCR; TCRdb's copy has only in-frame clones and leaves some out. The sample consists of 70,000 or so clones, 75% to 90% of them appearing once. Sequencing was performed on CD4+ or CD8+ T cells sorted from blood, taken in a trial of the OX40 agonist ivuxolimab. These receptors were taken from an adult with an advanced solid tumor such as melanoma, head and neck, liver or kidney cancer. CDR3s include the opening cysteine and the closing phenylalanine or tryptophan.

V | CDR3
TRBV2 | CASSPNGSDDGYTF
TRBV5-1 | CASSLGTADQPQHF
TRBV11-2 | CASSPQNNQPQHF
TRBV19 | CASSRDRGYEQYF
TRBV5-1 | CASSLGVEAEAFF
TRBV6-5 | CASSFQGGVTEAFF
TRBV7-8 | CASRVTGGTEAFF
TRBV27 | CASRLGQANYGYTF
TRBV6-1 | CASTLAFYNEQFF
TRBV18 | CASSPGQLRTYEQYF
TRBV7-6 | CASSQGSTNEKLFF
TRBV2 | CASSEERLPSGANVLTF
TRBV6-1 | CASSEMGQNSQPQHF
TRBV30 | CAWIPGQLNTEAFF
TRBV11-3 | CASRKDTEAFF
TRBV18 | CASSQLRETQYF
TRBV29-1 | CSGQGFGETQYF
TRBV7-2 | CASSPLDFYSGNTIYF
TRBV7-9 | CASSLEGRPGAYGYTF
TRBV7-9 | CASSTGLDTQYF
TRBV7-6 | CASSPQTSGSKETQYF
TRBV11-2 | CASSGDYGYTF
TRBV7-2 | CASRSDRGGRETQYF
TRBV28 | CASTWDRGYTGELFF
TRBV11-2 | CASSSSGGASHEQFF
TRBV6-1 | CATSGPPYEQYF
TRBV28 | CASSPEGEWNTEAFF
TRBV10-1 | CASSPGQGVNTEAFF
TRBV18 | CASSPGTSSEQYF
TRBV11-3 | CASSVQETQYF
TRBV7-3 | CASSTLEGYPDTQYF
TRBV30 | CAWSVGGGNNQPQHF
TRBV19 | CASRPETTGHWGYGYTF
TRBV7-6 | CASSLRGGGPRVNEQFF
TRBV6-5 | CASSGGAYEQYF
TRBV5-5 | CASTVSKGGFSYEQYF
TRBV11-2 | CASSLTGRVDEKLFF
TRBV11-2 | CASSLALGLEQYF
TRBV10-3 | CAISESLSSYNEQFF
TRBV4-1 | CASSQVGLWGGTDTQYF
TRBV14 | CASSQGARATDTQYF
TRBV4-2 | CASSQEGQTNEKLFF
TRBV7-9 | CASSRDSNTGELFF
TRBV5-6 | CASSWGTAGTNYGYTF
TRBV12-5 | CASGSAGAGTEAFF